This T cell receptor beta chain was retrieved from a study of regulatory T cells in long-lasting Graves disease. Stated time point: persistent/refractory GD, antithyroid drugs over 5 years with positive TRAb. The TCR library was made from RNA extracted from PBMCs. Graves' disease diagnosis followed American Thyroid Association guidelines. There are a few counts of this clonotype. Its antigen remains unknown. Findings and caveats of the study: TCR diversity was lower in persistent Graves' patients than in newly diagnosed ones.

Arm-PCR with iRepertoire HTBI primers amplified the CDR3 regions for these TCR beta libraries. Using its own MiXCR run on the multiplex PCR reads, TCRdb lists one record per CDR3 protein. This table has about 470,000 distinct CDR3 sequences, around a fifth appearing once. Germline loops: CDR1 SGHRS, CDR2 YFSETQ. V dropped 4 bases and J dropped 1 base, with 15 bases sitting between them. The CDR3 covers 16 residues. This clonotype was sampled from a female donor with Graves disease. V usage is TRBV5-1 and J usage is TRBJ1-3; D is perhaps TRBD1 (6 bases). This specimen consisted of peripheral blood mononuclear cells (PBMCs), obtained when the disease was refractory, from a patient treated with antithyroid drugs. The CDR3 nucleotides are TGCGCCAGCAGCCCGTATACACAGGGATCTGGAAACACCATATATTTT. Its translation: CASSPYTQGSGNTIYF. Complete variable domain (other parts from reference TRBV5-1 and TRBJ1-3): KAGVTQTPRYLIKTRGQQVTLSCSPISGHRSVSWYQQTPGQGLQFLFEYFSETQRNKGNFPGRFSGRQFSNSRSEMNVSTLELGDSALYLCASSPYTQGSGNTIYFGEGSWLTVV.